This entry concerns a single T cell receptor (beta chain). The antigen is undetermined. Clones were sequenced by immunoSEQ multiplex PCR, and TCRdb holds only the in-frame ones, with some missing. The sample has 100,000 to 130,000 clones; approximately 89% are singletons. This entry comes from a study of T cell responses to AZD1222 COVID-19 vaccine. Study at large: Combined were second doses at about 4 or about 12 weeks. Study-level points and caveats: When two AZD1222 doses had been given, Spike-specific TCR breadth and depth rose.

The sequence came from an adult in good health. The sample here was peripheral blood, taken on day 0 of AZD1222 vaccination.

The CDR3 reads CASVKGQLNQPQHF. CDR3 bases: TGTGCTAGTGTTAAAGGACAGCTCAATCAGCCCCAGCATTTT. The J gene is TRBJ1-5, the V gene TRBV12-5; tentative D call: TRBD1 (6 bases). CDR3 length equals 14 residues. V shed 7 bases and J shed 3 bases, with 13 bases lying between them. Germline V gives CDR1 LGHNT, CDR2 FRNRAP.